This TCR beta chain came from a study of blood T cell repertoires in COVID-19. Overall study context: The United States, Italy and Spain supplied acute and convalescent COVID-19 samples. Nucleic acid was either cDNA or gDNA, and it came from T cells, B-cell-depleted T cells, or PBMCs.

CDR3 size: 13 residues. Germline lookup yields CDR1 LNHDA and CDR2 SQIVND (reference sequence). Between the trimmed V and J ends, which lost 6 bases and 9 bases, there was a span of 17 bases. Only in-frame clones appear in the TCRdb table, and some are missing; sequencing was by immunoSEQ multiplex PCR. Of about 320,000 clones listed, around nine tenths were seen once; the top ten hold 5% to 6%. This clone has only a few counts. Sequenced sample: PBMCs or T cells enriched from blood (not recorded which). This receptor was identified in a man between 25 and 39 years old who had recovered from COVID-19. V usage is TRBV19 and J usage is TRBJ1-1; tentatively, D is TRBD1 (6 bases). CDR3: CASSLGGGRQAFF. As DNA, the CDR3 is TGTGCCAGTAGCCTTGGGGGCGGACGCCAAGCTTTCTTT.